This T cell receptor (beta chain) appears in the sequencing data of a study of cytomegalovirus exposure and HLA in healthy donors. Study outcomes and limitations: Accurate predictions that matched the HLA-A and HLA-B alleles of most subjects were reportedly made from TCR beta sequences. TCR beta chains numbering more than 150 were designated cytomegalovirus-associated. A few of the chains that were CMV-associated were confirmed in vitro to be specific for CMV antigens.

The PCR used 60 Vbeta and 13 Jbeta primers. The assay was immunoSEQ multiplex PCR, and TCRdb's table has in-frame clones only and misses some. The sample consists of about 52,000 clones, about three quarters of them appearing once. J lost 5 bases, V lost 3 bases, and 6 bases had no gene match. There are 14 residues in the CDR3. Germline V CDR1 and CDR2: SGHRS, YFSETQ. Worth noting for this clone: The antigen is not known.

This receptor was obtained from a man aged 18 to 30 in good health and CMV-seronegative. The sequenced sample consisted of PBMCs. The chain has TRBV5-1 and TRBJ2-5, with TRBD1 matching over 8 bases. In DNA form, the CDR3 reads TGCGCCAGCAGCTATGGACAGGGTAGGGAGACCCAGTACTTC. Translation: CASSYGQGRETQYF.